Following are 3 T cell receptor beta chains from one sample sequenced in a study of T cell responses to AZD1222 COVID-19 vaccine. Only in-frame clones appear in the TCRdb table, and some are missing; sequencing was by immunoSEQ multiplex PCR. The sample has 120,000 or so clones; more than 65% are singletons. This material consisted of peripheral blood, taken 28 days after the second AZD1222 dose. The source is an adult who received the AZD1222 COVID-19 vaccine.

The CDR3 loop is CASSYPPYMNTEAFF. The CDR3 DNA reads TGTGCCAGCTCATACCCACCTTACATGAACACTGAAGCTTTCTTT. The chain couples TRBV18 to TRBJ1-1; D is unresolved. Between the trimmed V and J ends, which lost 5 bases and 0 bases, there was a span of 13 bases. The CDR3 length is 15 residues. Germline CDR1 and CDR2: KGHSH and LQKENI. Combining the CDR3 with reference TRBV18 and TRBJ1-1 gives the whole variable domain NAGVMQNPRHLVRRRGQEARLRCSPMKGHSHVYWYRQLPEEGLKFMVYLQKENIIDESGMPKERFSAEFPKEGPSILRIQQVVRGDSAAYFCASSYPPYMNTEAFFGQGTRLTVV.

The CDR3 region is CASSPPGQGASNYGYTF. The CDR3 nucleotides read TGTGCCAGCAGCCCTCCGGGACAGGGAGCTTCTAACTATGGCTACACCTTC. The rearrangement uses TRBV28 and TRBJ1-2, with 9 bases that match TRBD1. CDR1 is MDHEN and CDR2 is SYDVKM in the germline V gene. V gave up 6 bases and J gave up 0 bases; unmatched junction bases: 11. The CDR3 has 17 residues.

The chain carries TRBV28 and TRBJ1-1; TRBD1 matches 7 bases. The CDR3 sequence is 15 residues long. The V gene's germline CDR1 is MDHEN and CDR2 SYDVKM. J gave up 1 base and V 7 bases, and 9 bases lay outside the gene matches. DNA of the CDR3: TGTGCCAGCAAAACTCCGGGACAGAAGAACACTGAAGCTTTCTTT. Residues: CASKTPGQKNTEAFF.